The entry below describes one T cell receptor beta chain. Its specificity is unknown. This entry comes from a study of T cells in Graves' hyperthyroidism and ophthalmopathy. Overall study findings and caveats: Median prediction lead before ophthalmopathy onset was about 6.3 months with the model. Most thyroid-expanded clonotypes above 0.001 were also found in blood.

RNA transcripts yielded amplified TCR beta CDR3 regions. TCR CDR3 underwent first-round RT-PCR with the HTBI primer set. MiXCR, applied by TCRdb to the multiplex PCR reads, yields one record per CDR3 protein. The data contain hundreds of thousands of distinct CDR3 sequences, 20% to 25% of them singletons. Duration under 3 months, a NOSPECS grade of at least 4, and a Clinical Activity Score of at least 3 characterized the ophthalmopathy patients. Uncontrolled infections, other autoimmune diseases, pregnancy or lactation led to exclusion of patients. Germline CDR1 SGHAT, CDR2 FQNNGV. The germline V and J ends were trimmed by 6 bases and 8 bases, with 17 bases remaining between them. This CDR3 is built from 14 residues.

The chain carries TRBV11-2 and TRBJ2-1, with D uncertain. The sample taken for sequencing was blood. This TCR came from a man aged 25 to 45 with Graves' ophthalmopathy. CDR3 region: CASRAPGSFDEQFF. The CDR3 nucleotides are TGTGCCAGCAGAGCTCCCGGCAGTTTTGATGAGCAGTTCTTC.